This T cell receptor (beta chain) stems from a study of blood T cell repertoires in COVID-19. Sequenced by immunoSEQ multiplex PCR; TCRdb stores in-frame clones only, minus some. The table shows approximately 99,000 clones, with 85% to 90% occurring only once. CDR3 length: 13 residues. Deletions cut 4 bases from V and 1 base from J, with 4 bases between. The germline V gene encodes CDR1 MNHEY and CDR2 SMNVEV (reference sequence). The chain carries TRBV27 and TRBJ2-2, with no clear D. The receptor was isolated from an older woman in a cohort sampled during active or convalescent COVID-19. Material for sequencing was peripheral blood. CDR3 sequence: CASSSWNTGELFF. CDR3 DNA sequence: TGTGCCAGCAGTTCGTGGAACACCGGGGAGCTGTTTTTT.